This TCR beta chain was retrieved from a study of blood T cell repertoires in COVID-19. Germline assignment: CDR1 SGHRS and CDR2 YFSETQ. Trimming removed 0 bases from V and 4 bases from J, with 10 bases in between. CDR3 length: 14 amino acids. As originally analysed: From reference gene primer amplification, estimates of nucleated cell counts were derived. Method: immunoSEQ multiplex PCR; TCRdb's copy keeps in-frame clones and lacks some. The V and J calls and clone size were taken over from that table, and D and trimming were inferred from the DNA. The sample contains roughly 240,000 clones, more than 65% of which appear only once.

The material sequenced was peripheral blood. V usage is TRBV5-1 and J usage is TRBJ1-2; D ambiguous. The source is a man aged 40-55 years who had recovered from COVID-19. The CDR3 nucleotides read TGCGCCAGCAGCTTGGCTGGGGAGACCTATGGCTACACCTTC. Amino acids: CASSLAGETYGYTF.